This record covers a single TCR beta chain. The target antigen is unknown. The entry originates in a study of T cells in narcolepsy. Produced via immunoSEQ multiplex PCR; TCRdb's table is partial and in-frame only. This repertoire shows about 30,000 clones, 75% to 85% found once; its top ten account for about 1.2%. Study observations and caveats: Autoreactive HCRT-specific and TRIB2-specific clonotypes were marked in same-patient CSF-versus-blood CD4+ comparisons. Blood of same and different patients, but not healthy controls, reportedly held recurring autoreactive clonotypes.

The sample taken for sequencing was CD45RA- memory CD4+ T cells from PBMCs. This sequence was found in a human donor with narcolepsy.

CDR3 sequence (DNA): TGTGCCACCAGCAGGGCCTACAATGAGCAGTTCTTC. This codes for CATSRAYNEQFF. The chain combines TRBV15 with TRBJ2-1, with no clear D. V was shortened by 3 bases and J by 2 bases, with 2 bases between the two germline ends. This CDR3 is built from 12 residues. Germline-derived CDR1 and CDR2 are LNHNV and YYDKDF (reference sequence). The complete variable domain, with remaining parts taken from reference TRBV15 and TRBJ2-1, reads DAMVIQNPRYQVTQFGKPVTLSCSQTLNHNVMYWYQQKSSQAPKLLFHYYDKDFNNEADTPDNFQSRRPNTSFCFLDIRSPGLGDTAMYLCATSRAYNEQFFGPGTRLTVL.